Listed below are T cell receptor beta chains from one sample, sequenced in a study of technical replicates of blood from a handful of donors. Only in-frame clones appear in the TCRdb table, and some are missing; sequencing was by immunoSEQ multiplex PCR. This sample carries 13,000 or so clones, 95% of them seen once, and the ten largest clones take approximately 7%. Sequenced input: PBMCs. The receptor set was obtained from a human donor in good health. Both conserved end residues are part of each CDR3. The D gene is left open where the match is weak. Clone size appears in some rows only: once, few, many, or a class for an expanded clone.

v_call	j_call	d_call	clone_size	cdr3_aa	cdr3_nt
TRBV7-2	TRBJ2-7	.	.	CASSSRTASYEQYF	TGTGCCAGCAGCTCCCGGACAGCCTCCTACGAGCAGTACTTC
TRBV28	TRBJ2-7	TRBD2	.	CASSAGLGLAGVYYEQYF	TGTGCCAGCAGTGCGGGGCTCGGCCTAGCGGGAGTTTACTACGAGCAGTACTTC
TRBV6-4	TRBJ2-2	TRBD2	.	CASSRLAGANTGELFF	TGTGCCAGCAGTCGACTAGCGGGGGCGAACACCGGGGAGCTGTTTTTT
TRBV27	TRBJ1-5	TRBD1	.	CASSPGTGYQPQHF	TGTGCCAGCAGTCCCGGGACAGGTTATCAGCCCCAGCATTTT
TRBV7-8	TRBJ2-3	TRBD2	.	CASSLVAGGEEGSDTQYF	TGTGCCAGCAGCTTAGTGGCGGGAGGGGAAGAAGGCTCAGATACGCAGTATTTT
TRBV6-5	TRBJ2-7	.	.	CASSYRDTSLVEQYF	TGTGCCAGCAGTTATCGGGACACCAGCCTAGTCGAGCAGTACTTC
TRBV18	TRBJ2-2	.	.	CASSPNRDSVTGELFF	TGTGCCAGCTCACCAAACCGGGACTCCGTCACCGGGGAGCTGTTTTTT
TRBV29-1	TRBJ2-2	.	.	CSARRENTGELFF	TGCAGCGCCCGGCGGGAAAACACCGGGGAGCTGTTTTTT
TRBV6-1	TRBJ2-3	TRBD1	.	CASSAGTGHTDTQYF	TGTGCCAGCAGTGCCGGGACAGGGCACACAGATACGCAGTATTTT
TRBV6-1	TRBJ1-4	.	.	CASSETGATNEKLFF	TGTGCCAGCAGTGAAACGGGAGCAACTAATGAAAAACTGTTTTTT
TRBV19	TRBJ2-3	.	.	CASSISGFTDTQYF	TGTGCCAGTAGTATCAGCGGTTTCACAGATACGCAGTATTTT
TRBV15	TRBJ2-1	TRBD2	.	CATSRDSLAGAYEQFF	TGTGCCACCAGCAGAGATTCCCTAGCGGGAGCGTATGAGCAGTTCTTC
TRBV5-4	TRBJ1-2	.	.	CASTSQGPYGYTF	TGTGCCAGCACCTCGCAGGGGCCCTATGGCTACACCTTC
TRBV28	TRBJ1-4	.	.	CASSLGGQDEKLFF	TGTGCCAGCAGTCTGGGCGGGCAAGATGAAAAACTGTTTTTT
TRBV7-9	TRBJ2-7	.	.	CASSLAGTGRYEQYF	TGTGCCAGCAGCTTAGCAGGAACAGGTCGCTACGAGCAGTACTTC
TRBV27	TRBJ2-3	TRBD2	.	CASSFLAGEEDTQYF	TGTGCCAGCAGTTTTCTAGCGGGAGAGGAAGATACGCAGTATTTT
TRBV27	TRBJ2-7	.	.	CASSLQGSYEQYF	TGTGCCAGCAGTTTACAGGGCTCCTACGAGCAGTACTTC
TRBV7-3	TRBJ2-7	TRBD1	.	CASSPGEGGKYEQYF	TGTGCCAGCAGCCCCGGGGAAGGGGGCAAGTACGAGCAGTACTTC
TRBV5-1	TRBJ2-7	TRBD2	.	CASSLDLAGSGYEQYF	TGCGCCAGCAGCTTGGACTTAGCGGGATCTGGCTACGAGCAGTACTTC
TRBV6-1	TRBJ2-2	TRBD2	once	CASSEASGSTGELFF	TGTGCCAGCAGTGAAGCTAGCGGGAGCACCGGGGAGCTGTTTTTT
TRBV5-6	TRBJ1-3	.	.	CASSFEEGAGTIYF	TGTGCCAGCAGCTTTGAGGAGGGCGCCGGCACCATATATTTT
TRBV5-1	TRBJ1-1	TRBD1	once	CASSGGQGSNTEAFF	TGCGCCAGCAGCGGGGGACAGGGATCGAACACTGAAGCTTTCTTT
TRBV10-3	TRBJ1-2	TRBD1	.	CAISDTTGSDGYTF	TGTGCCATCAGTGATACGACAGGGTCGGATGGCTACACCTTC
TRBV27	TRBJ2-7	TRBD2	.	CASRKGTSGSYEQYF	TGTGCCAGCAGAAAAGGGACTAGCGGGAGTTACGAGCAGTACTTC
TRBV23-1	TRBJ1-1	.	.	CASSPTDSNTEAFF	TGCGCCAGCAGTCCCACCGACTCGAACACTGAAGCTTTCTTT
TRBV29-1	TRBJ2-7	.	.	CSVERQNYEQYF	TGCAGCGTTGAACGACAGAACTACGAGCAGTACTTC
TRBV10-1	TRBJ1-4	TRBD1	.	CASSEGTGLKLFF	TGCGCCAGCAGTGAGGGGACAGGGCTCAAACTGTTTTTT
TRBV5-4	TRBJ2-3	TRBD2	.	CASSPTSGRADTQYF	TGTGCCAGCAGCCCGACTAGCGGGAGGGCAGATACGCAGTATTTT
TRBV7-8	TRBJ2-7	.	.	CASSLRGWGTSSYEQYF	TGTGCCAGCAGCCTCAGGGGATGGGGGACGAGCTCCTACGAGCAGTACTTC
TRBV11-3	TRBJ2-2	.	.	CASSRSRDGELFF	TGTGCCAGCAGCCGTTCGAGGGACGGGGAGCTGTTTTTT
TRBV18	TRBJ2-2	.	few	CASSPPISTGELFF	TGTGCCAGCTCACCACCTATCTCTACCGGGGAGCTGTTTTTT
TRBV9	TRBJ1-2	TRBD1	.	CASSVVATGDGYTF	TGTGCCAGCAGCGTAGTTGCTACAGGGGATGGCTACACCTTC
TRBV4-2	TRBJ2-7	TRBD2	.	CASSQSSGKGEQYF	TGTGCCAGCAGCCAATCTAGCGGGAAGGGCGAGCAGTACTTC
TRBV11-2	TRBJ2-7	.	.	CASSFSAYEQYF	TGTGCCAGCTCTTTCTCGGCCTACGAGCAGTACTTC
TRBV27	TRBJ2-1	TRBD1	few	CASSGDRGHNEQFF	TGTGCCAGCTCCGGGGACAGGGGGCACAATGAGCAGTTCTTC
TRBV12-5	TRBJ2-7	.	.	CASGLVHEGGTYEQYF	TGTGCTAGTGGTTTGGTACACGAGGGAGGTACCTACGAGCAGTACTTC
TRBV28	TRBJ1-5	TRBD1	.	CASSTRTGIGNQPQHF	TGTGCCAGCAGTACACGGACAGGGATCGGCAATCAGCCCCAGCATTTT
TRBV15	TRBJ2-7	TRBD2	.	CATSPKRDGYEQYF	TGTGCCACTAGCCCTAAGCGGGACGGCTACGAGCAGTACTTC
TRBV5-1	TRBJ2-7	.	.	CASSLGVYEQYF	TGCGCCAGCAGCTTGGGAGTTTACGAGCAGTACTTC
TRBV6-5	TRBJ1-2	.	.	CASSYSAGYGYTF	TGTGCCAGCAGTTACTCCGCGGGGTATGGCTACACCTTC
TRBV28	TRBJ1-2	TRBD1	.	CASRQSKLGQVDYGYTF	TGTGCCAGCCGACAGTCCAAATTAGGACAGGTCGACTATGGCTACACCTTC
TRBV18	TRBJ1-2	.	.	CASSPDRDGYTF	TGTGCCAGCTCACCAGACAGAGACGGCTACACCTTC
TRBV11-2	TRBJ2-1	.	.	CASSDTYEQFF	TGTGCCAGCAGTGATACTTATGAGCAGTTCTTC
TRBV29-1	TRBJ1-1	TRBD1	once	CSVATGETEAFF	TGCAGCGTTGCCACAGGGGAAACTGAAGCTTTCTTT
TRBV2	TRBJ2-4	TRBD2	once	CASSEATGGGGKNIQYF	TGTGCCAGCAGTGAAGCTACGGGTGGGGGGGGCAAAAACATTCAGTACTTC
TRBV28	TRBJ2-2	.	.	CASSWTPNTGELFF	TGTGCCAGCAGTTGGACACCGAACACCGGGGAGCTGTTTTTT
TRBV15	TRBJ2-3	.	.	CATSLSPGGTDTQYF	TGTGCCACCAGCCTGAGCCCAGGGGGCACAGATACGCAGTATTTT
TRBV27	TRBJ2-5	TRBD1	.	CASRYTGGETQYF	TGTGCCAGCCGATATACAGGGGGGGAGACCCAGTACTTC